Presented here are 6 T cell receptor beta chains from one specimen sequenced in a study of shared clonotypes between healthy human individuals. Profiled with immunoSEQ multiplex PCR; TCRdb holds only in-frame clones, not every one. The data show some 700,000 clones, with roughly 87% seen just once and 34% held by the top ten. The material sequenced was memory CD8+ T cells from PBMCs. As for subset: CD45RO+ cells pooled with CCR7-negative TemRA cells. The receptors come from a man aged 18 to 35 in good health. Some clones in this sample may be carry-over from other donors' samples.

This clone was seen only once. This chain links TRBV27 with TRBJ1-1; D perhaps matches TRBD1 (5 bases). In germline, CDR1 is MNHEY, CDR2 SMNVEV (reference sequence). V lost 2 bases, J lost 6 bases, and 13 bases lay in between. This CDR3 has 14 amino acids. The CDR3: CASSLRTLSAEAFF. The CDR3 DNA follows: TGTGCCAGCAGTTTAAGGACATTGAGCGCTGAAGCTTTCTTT.

The chain joins TRBV7-8 to TRBJ1-2; D gene ambiguous. Trimming stripped 4 bases from V and 2 bases from J, with 8 bases between. Looked up from germline, CDR1 is SGHVS and CDR2 is FQNEAQ. The CDR3 has 13 amino acids. CDR3 DNA sequence: TGTGCCAGCAGCTACGACGGAAACTATGGCTACACCTTC. It is translated as CASSYDGNYGYTF.

This clone was picked up a small number of times. The chain uses TRBV7-8 and TRBJ2-1; 8 nucleotides match TRBD2. In germline, CDR1 is SGHVS, CDR2 FQNEAQ. Trimming at V came to 4 bases and at J to 8 bases, leaving 16 bases not matched to a gene. The CDR3 spans 17 residues. In nucleotides, the CDR3 is TGTGCCAGCAGCTCCTTCCAGGGAGCGGGAGAGGTAGATGAGCAGTTCTTC. Protein: CASSSFQGAGEVDEQFF.

The chain is built from TRBV7-6 and TRBJ2-1; 15 bases align to TRBD2. Germline assignment: CDR1 SGHVS and CDR2 FNYEAQ. There are 19 residues in the CDR3. V lost 5 bases, J lost 4 bases, and 12 bases stayed unmatched. The CDR3 coding sequence is TGTGCCAGCAGCCTTTGGACTAGCGGGAGGGAGCGAAAATACAATGAGCAGTTCTTC. The encoded protein is CASSLWTSGRERKYNEQFF.

The chain uses TRBV10-3 and TRBJ2-7; no firm D call. The CDR3 has 14 residues. Trimming removed 6 bases from V and 2 bases from J, with 14 bases in between. Germline V lookup: CDR1 ENHRY, CDR2 SYGVKD. In DNA form, the CDR3 reads TGTGCCATCAGCGGCACGATTAGCACCTACGAGCAGTACTTC. Protein sequence: CAISGTISTYEQYF.

The chain joins TRBV5-1 to TRBJ2-4; 8 bases fit TRBD1. V was pared by 0 bases and J by 7 bases, with 12 bases of the junction left unmatched. The germline V gene encodes CDR1 SGHRS and CDR2 YFSETQ. The CDR3 length is 17 residues. This CDR3 is CASSLAPTMAGGNIQYF. The CDR3 DNA follows: TGCGCCAGCAGCTTGGCCCCTACAATGGCAGGGGGCAACATTCAGTACTTC.